The sequence of this TCR beta chain was determined in a study of beta chain features in type 1 diabetes. In the case of this clone: Its target is not known.

Of the isolated RNA, all was reverse transcribed, and so the sequenced material was expressed TCRB transcripts. The table came from immunoSEQ multiplex PCR; TCRdb's copy has only in-frame clones and leaves some out. This table has more than 550,000 clones, 11% to 15% appearing once. Blood was drawn once from each donor into heparinised tubes. The draws averaged about 120 mL. Study-level points and caveats: All four CD4+ subsets of Type 1 diabetes patients contained TCRB CDR3s that were moderately but significantly shorter.

Germline values: CDR1 SQVTM, CDR2 ANQGSEA. Trimming removed 3 bases from V and 3 bases from J, with 9 bases in between. This CDR3 comprises 13 residues. This chain uses TRBV29-1 with TRBJ1-5; D remains unclear. Sequenced: naive CD4+ T cells from blood. This TCR was sampled from a man aged 18 to 30 with type 1 diabetes. CDR3 protein: CSVDWGNNQPQHF. The CDR3 DNA reads TGCAGCGTTGATTGGGGAAACAATCAGCCCCAGCATTTT.